This TCR beta chain was sequenced in a study of blood T cell repertoires in COVID-19. Across the study: Samples taken during acute and convalescent COVID-19 were collected in the United States, Italy and Spain. PBMCs, B-cell-depleted T cells, or T cells were the source of the cDNA or gDNA that made up the material.

The authors' processing: It was from reference gene primer amplification that nucleated cell counts were estimated. Using immunoSEQ multiplex PCR, the repertoire was profiled, and TCRdb retains in-frame clones only, with some absent. That table furnishes V, J and clone size, whereas the DNA furnished D and trimming. The repertoire consists of approximately 58,000 clones, with approximately 80% occurring once and the leading ten covering about 6%. The CDR3 length is 12 residues. Trimming pared 1 base from V and 8 bases from J, leaving 8 bases between. Germline CDR1 SEHNR, CDR2 FQNEAQ (reference sequence).

The chain recombines TRBV7-9 with TRBJ1-1; no definite D call. The specimen sequenced was peripheral blood. This sequence was found in a woman in her sixties with acute or convalescent COVID-19. The CDR3 protein is CASSLGAGEAFF. The CDR3 DNA reads TGTGCCAGCAGCTTAGGAGCGGGAGAAGCTTTCTTT. Drawing the rest from reference TRBV7-9 and TRBJ1-1, the complete variable domain is DTGVSQNPRHKITKRGQNVTFRCDPISEHNRLYWYRQTLGQGPEFLTYFQNEAQLEKSRLLSDRFSAERPKGSFSTLEIQRTEQGDSAMYLCASSLGAGEAFFGQGTRLTVV.